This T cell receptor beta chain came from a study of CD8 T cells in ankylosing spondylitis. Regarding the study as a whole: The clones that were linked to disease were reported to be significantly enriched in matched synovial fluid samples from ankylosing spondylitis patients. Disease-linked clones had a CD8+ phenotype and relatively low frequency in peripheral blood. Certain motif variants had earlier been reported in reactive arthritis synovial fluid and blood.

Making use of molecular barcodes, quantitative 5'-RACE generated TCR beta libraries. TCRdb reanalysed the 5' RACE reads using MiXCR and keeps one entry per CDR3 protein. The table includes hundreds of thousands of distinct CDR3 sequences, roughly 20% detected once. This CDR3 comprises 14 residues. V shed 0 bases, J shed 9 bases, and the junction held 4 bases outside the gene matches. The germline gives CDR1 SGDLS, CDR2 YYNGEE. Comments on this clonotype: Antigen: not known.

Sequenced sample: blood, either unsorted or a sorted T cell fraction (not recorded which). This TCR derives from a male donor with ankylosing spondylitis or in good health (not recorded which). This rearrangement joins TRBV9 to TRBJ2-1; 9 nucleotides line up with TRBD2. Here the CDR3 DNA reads TGTGCCAGCAGCGTAGGGAATAGCGGGAGTGAGCAGTTCTTC. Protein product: CASSVGNSGSEQFF.